This TCR beta chain is from a study of STAT5B mutations in CD4+ large granular lymphocyte leukemia. This CDR3 is 12 amino acids long. V was shortened by 4 bases and J by 6 bases, with 8 bases between the two germline ends. Germline CDR1 reads SGHRS; CDR2 reads YFSETQ. Sequencing was at survey level. Method: immunoSEQ multiplex PCR; TCRdb's copy keeps in-frame clones and lacks some. The sample contains roughly 48,000 clones, around 70% of which appear only once. The sample consisted of CD4+ T cells from blood buffy coats. This clonotype was obtained from a human donor in good health. The rearrangement joins TRBV5-1 to TRBJ2-1; D not resolved. The CDR3 nucleotides read TGCGCCAGCAGCAGCACTCGCAATGAGCAGTTCTTC. It translates to CASSSTRNEQFF.